These T cell receptor beta chains were read from a single sample in a study of blood T cell repertoires in COVID-19. This table comes from immunoSEQ multiplex PCR, and its TCRdb copy is limited to in-frame clones, with some not included. The table includes about 360,000 clones, about 83% detected once. Sequenced material: peripheral blood. The receptors originated from a man between 25 and 39 years old with active or convalescent COVID-19. CDR3s include the opening cysteine and the closing phenylalanine or tryptophan. D genes are given only for firm matches. Size is stated for part of the rows, as once, few or many counts, or as a class when the clone is expanded.

V	D	J	size	DNA	CDR3
TRBV28	NA	TRBJ1-4	NA	TGTGCCAGCAGTTTAGGGGGGAGGACTAATGAAAAACTGTTTTTT	CASSLGGRTNEKLFF
TRBV13	NA	TRBJ2-1	NA	TGTGCCAGCACCGGGGGACTTGGAAACAATGAGCAGTTCTTC	CASTGGLGNNEQFF
TRBV19	NA	TRBJ2-7	NA	TGTGCCAGTAGTATGGGTCCGGGACTCGGGGAGCAGTACTTC	CASSMGPGLGEQYF
TRBV6-2/TRBV6-3	TRBD1	TRBJ1-1	NA	TGTGCCAGCAGTCTGACAGGGAGTACTGAAGCTTTCTTT	CASSLTGSTEAFF
TRBV5-8	NA	TRBJ1-4	few	TGTGCCAGCAGCTTTTACCGACAGTCCACTAATGAAAAACTGTTTTTT	CASSFYRQSTNEKLFF
TRBV6-5	NA	TRBJ1-1	once	TGTGCCAGCAGTTATAGGGGTTCAGGGGACACTGAAGCTTTCTTT	CASSYRGSGDTEAFF
TRBV9	NA	TRBJ1-4	NA	TGTGCCAGCAGCCCGCGGGAGGAAAAACTGTTTTTT	CASSPREEKLFF
TRBV19	TRBD1	TRBJ1-1	NA	TGTGCCAGTAGTTTCTCACAGGGGGCGCGGACTGAAGCTTTCTTT	CASSFSQGARTEAFF
TRBV27	NA	TRBJ2-6	NA	TGTGCCAGCAGCCAAGTTCGGAGCTCTGGGGCCAACGTCCTGACTTTC	CASSQVRSSGANVLTF
TRBV4-2	TRBD2	TRBJ2-1	NA	TGTGCCAGCAGCCAAGGGACTAGCGGGAAAAACAATGAGCAGTTCTTC	CASSQGTSGKNNEQFF
TRBV18	NA	TRBJ1-1	NA	TGTGCCAGCTCACCGGCGGCTGAAGCTTTCTTT	CASSPAAEAFF
TRBV9	NA	TRBJ2-2	NA	TGTGCCAGCAGCGCGGACAGTGCGAACACCGGGGAGCTGTTTTTT	CASSADSANTGELFF
TRBV28	NA	TRBJ2-6	NA	TGTGCCAGCACCCTAGGCGTCTCTGGGGCCAACGTCCTGACTTTC	CASTLGVSGANVLTF
TRBV2	NA	TRBJ2-7	few	TGTGCCAGCAGCCCCAGGGATTCCTCCTACGAGCAGTACTTC	CASSPRDSSYEQYF
TRBV7-2	TRBD2	TRBJ2-2	NA	TGTGCCACCAGGACTAGCGGGGAGGTCACCGGGGAGCTGTTTTTT	CATRTSGEVTGELFF
TRBV28	NA	TRBJ1-1	few	TGTGCCAGCTCTTGGGGCTCTTGGAACACTGAAGCTTTCTTT	CASSWGSWNTEAFF
TRBV5-1	NA	TRBJ2-7	few	TGCGCCAGCAGCTTGGTCCAGACCTACGAGCAGTACTTC	CASSLVQTYEQYF
TRBV7-9	NA	TRBJ1-2	NA	TGTGCCACCTCGGAGGGCTATGGCTACACCTTC	CATSEGYGYTF